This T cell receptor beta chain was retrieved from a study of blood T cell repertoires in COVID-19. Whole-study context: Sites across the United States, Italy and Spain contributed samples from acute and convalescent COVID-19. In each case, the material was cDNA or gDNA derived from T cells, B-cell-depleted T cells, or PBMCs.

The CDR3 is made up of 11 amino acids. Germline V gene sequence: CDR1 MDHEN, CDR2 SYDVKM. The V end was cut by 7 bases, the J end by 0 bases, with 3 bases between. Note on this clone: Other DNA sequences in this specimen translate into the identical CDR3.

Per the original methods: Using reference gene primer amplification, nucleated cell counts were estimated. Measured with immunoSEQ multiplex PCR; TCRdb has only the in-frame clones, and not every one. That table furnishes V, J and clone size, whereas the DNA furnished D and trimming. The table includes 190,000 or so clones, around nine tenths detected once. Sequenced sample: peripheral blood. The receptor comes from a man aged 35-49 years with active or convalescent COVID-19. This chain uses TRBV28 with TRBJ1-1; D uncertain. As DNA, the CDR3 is TGTGCCAGCACCTTGAACACTGAAGCTTTCTTT. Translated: CASTLNTEAFF. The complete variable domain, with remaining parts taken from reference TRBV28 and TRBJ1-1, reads DVKVTQSSRYLVKRTGEKVFLECVQDMDHENMFWYRQDPGLGLRLIYFSYDVKMKEKGDIPEGYSVSREKKERFSLILESASTNQTSMYLCASTLNTEAFFGQGTRLTVV.